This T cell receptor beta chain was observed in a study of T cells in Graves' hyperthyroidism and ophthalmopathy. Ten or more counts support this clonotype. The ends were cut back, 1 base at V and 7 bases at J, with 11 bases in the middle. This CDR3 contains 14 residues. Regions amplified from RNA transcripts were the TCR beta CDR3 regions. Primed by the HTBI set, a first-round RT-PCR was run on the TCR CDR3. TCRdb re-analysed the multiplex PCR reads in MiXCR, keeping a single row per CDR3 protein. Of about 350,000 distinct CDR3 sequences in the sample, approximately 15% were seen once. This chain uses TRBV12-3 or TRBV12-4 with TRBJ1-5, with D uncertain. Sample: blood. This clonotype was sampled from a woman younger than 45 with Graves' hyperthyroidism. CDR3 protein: CASSLGSRRQPQHF. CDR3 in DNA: TGTGCCAGCAGTTTAGGCAGTCGGCGACAGCCCCAGCATTTT.